This TCR beta chain originates from a study of memory CD4+ T cells and cytomegalovirus serostatus. The sort gate was single viable CD3+CD4+CD8-CD45RO+ cells for memory CD4+ T cells. The CDR3 totals 16 residues. The V gene's germline CDR1 is KGHSH and CDR2 LQKENI. V dropped 3 bases and J dropped 0 bases, with 12 bases sitting between them. Assay: immunoSEQ multiplex PCR; the TCRdb copy retains only in-frame clones and omits some. The sample lists tens of thousands of clones, approximately 78% occurring once. What was sequenced was memory CD4+ T cells from blood. This sequence was found in an adult in good health and CMV-seronegative. V gene TRBV18 combines with J gene TRBJ1-3, with a possible D match to TRBD1 (6 bases). The CDR3 DNA reads as TGTGCCAGCTCACCCCTTCAGGGGCTCTCTGGAAACACCATATATTTT. This translates into CASSPLQGLSGNTIYF.